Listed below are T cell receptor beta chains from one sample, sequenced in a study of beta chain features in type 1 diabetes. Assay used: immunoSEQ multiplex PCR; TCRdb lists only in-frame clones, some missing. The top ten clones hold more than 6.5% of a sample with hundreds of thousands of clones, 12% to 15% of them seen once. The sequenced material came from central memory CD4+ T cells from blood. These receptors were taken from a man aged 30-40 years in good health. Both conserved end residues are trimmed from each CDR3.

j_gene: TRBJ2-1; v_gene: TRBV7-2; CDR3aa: ASSQSGRAGEQF
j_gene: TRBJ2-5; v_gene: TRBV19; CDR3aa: ASSLRPGLRYQETQY
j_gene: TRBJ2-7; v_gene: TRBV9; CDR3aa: ASSVEGSSYEQY
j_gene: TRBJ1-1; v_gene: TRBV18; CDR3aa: ASSPSTDRNAF
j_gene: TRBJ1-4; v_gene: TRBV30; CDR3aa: ACTLGTANEKLF
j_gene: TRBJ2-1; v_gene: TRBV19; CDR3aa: ASTRAPGPGNEQF
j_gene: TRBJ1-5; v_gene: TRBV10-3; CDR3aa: AISEHTGRNQPQH
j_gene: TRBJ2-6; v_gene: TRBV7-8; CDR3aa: ASSLGVGANVLT
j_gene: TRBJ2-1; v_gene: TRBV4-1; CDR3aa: ASSLSGLAGGGGYNEQF
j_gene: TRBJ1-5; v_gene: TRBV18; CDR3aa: ASSPLDSSNQPQH
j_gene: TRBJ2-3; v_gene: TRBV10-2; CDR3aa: ASTMGPGTDTQY
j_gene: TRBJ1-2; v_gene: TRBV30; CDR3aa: AWNGGNYGYT
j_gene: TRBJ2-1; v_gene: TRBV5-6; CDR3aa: ASSLFDREYNEQF
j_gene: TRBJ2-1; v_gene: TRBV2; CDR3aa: ASSAESYNEQF
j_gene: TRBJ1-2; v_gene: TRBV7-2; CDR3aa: ASSLHNYGYT
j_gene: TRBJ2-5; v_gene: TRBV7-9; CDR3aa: ASSQYRGGAVMETQY
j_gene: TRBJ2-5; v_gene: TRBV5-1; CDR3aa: ASSPGLAGGPREETQY
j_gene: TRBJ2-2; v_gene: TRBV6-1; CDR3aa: AGARGTGELF
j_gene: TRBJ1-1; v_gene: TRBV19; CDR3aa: ASSMQGRGNTEAF
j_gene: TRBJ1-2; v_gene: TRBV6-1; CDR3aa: ASSEVYGGDYGYT
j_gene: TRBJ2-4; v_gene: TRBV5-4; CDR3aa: ASSLEANPLAKNIQY
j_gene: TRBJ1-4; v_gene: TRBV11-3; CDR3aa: ASSPDSGEKLF
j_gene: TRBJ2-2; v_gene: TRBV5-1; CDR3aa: ASSFGQGASGELF
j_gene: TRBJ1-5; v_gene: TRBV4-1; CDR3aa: ASSLTEQGSNQPQH
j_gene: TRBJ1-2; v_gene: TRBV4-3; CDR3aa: ASSQESTTSYGYT
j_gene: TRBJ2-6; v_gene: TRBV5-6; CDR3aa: ASSLIVGRHSGANVLT
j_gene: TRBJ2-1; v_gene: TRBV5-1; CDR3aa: ASRLVGTGGDNEQF
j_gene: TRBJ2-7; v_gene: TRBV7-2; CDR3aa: ASSFSGGKTYEQY